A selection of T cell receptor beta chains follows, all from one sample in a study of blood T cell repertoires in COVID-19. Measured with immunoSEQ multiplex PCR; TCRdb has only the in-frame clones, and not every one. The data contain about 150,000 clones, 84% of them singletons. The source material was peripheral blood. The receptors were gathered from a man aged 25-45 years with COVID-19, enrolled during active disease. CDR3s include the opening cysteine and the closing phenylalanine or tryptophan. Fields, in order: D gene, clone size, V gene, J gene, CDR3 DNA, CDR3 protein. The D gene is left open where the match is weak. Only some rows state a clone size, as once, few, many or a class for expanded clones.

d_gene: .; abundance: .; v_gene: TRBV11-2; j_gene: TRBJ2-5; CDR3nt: TGTGCCAGCAGCTTTGGTCCCGGGGAGACCCAGTACTTC; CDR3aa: CASSFGPGETQYF
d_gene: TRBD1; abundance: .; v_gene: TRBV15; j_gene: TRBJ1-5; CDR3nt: TGTGCCACCAGCACAGACAGGGGAAGCAATCAGCCCCAGCATTTT; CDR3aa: CATSTDRGSNQPQHF
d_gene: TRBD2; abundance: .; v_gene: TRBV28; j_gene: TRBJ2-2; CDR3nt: TGTGCCAGCAGTCCCGGTCTAGCGGGCGGGGAGCTGTTTTTT; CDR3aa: CASSPGLAGGELFF
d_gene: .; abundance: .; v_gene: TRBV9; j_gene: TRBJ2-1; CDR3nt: TGTGCCAGCAGCGTTCAGGGGCGGTGGAATGAGCAGTTCTTC; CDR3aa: CASSVQGRWNEQFF
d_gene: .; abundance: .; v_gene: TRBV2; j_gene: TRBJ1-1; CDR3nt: TGTGCCAGCAGTGTAGCGGCAACGAACACTGAAGCTTTCTTT; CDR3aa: CASSVAATNTEAFF
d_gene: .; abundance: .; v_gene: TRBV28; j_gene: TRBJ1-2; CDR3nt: TGTGCCACCCCCGGGGGGGTAGATGGCTACACCTTC; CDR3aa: CATPGGVDGYTF
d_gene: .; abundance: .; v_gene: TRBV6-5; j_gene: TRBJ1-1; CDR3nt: TGTGCCAGCAGTTACGGGGGAGGGCCTATGAACACTGAAGCTTTCTTT; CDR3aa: CASSYGGGPMNTEAFF
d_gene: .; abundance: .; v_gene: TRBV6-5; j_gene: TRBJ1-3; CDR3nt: TGTGCCAGCGCCCCCCTCGACAGCTCTGGAAACACCATATATTTT; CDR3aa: CASAPLDSSGNTIYF
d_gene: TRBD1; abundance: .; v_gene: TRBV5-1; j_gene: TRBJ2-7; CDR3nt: TGCGCCAGCAGCCCGGGACAGGGGGCGGGTGAGCAGTACTTC; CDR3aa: CASSPGQGAGEQYF
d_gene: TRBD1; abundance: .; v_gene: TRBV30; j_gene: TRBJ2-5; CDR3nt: TGTGCCCGAGACAGGGGGTGGGAGACCCAGTACTTC; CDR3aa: CARDRGWETQYF
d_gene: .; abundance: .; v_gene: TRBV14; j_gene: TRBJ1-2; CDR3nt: TGTGCCAGCAGCCACGGGACATTCTTTGGCTACACCTTC; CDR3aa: CASSHGTFFGYTF
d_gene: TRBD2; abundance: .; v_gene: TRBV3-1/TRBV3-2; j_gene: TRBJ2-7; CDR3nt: TGTGCCAGCAGCCAAAGTCCCCGGACTAGCGGGGGCTACGAGCAGTACTTC; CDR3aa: CASSQSPRTSGGYEQYF
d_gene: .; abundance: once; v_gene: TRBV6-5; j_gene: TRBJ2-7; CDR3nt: TGTGCCAGCGGCCGGGGGTCCTCCTACGAGCAGTACTTC; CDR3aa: CASGRGSSYEQYF
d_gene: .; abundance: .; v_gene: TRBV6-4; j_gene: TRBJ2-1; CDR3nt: TGTGCCAGCAGTGACTCATATACCTCGGGTGAGCAGTTCTTC; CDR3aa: CASSDSYTSGEQFF
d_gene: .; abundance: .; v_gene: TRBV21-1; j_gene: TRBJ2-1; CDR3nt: TGTGCCAGCAGTAAACCGGGAGAGGGGAATGAGCAGTTCTTC; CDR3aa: CASSKPGEGNEQFF
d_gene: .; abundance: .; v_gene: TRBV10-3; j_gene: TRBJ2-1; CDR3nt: TGTGCCATCAGTGAGGTCTTCACAGAGCAGTTCTTC; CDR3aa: CAISEVFTEQFF
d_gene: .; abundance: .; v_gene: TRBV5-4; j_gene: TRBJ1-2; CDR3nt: TGTGCCAGCAGTCTGGACGGGAAGAACTATGGCTACACCTTC; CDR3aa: CASSLDGKNYGYTF
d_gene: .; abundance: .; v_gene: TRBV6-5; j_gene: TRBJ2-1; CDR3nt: TGTGCCAGCAGCTTAACTTGGAGCTCCTACAATGAGCAGTTCTTC; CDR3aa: CASSLTWSSYNEQFF
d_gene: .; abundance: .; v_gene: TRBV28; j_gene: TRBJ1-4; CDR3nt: TGTGCCAGTACAGGAGAGGATGAAAAACTGTTTTTT; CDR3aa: CASTGEDEKLFF
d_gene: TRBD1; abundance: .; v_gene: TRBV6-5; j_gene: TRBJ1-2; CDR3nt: TGTGCCAGCAGCTCCCGGACAGGGAGCTATGGCTACACCTTC; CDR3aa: CASSSRTGSYGYTF
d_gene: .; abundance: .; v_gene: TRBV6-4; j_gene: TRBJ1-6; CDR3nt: TGTGCCAGCAGTGACGGAAGGCGGAATTCACCCCTCCACTTT; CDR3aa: CASSDGRRNSPLHF
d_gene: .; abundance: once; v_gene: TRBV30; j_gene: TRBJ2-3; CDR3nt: TGTGCCTGGAAGAGGGAATGGGACACAGATACGCAGTATTTT; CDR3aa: CAWKREWDTDTQYF
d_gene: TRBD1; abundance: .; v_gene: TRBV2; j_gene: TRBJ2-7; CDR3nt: TGTGCCAGCAGCTCGGGACAGGTCCACGAGCAGTACTTC; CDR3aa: CASSSGQVHEQYF
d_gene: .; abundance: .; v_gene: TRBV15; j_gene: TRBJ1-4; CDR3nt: TGTGCCACCTCAAGGAGGGGAGGGGGGGAAAAACTGTTTTTT; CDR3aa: CATSRRGGGEKLFF
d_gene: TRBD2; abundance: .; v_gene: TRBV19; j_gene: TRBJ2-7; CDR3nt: TGTGCCAGTAGTAGGCGCATCGTCGGGACTAGTCAGGAGCAGTACTTC; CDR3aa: CASSRRIVGTSQEQYF
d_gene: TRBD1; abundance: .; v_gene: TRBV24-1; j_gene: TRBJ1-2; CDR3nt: TGTGCCACCAGTGATACCGGGACAGGTCTCACTTACACCTTC; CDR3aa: CATSDTGTGLTYTF
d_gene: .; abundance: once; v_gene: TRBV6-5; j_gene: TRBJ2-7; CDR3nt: TGTGCCAGCAGTTACTCTCTCTCCTACGAGCAGTACTTC; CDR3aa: CASSYSLSYEQYF
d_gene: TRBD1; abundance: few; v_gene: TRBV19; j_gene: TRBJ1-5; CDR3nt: TGTGCCAGTAGTGGGTCCGTACAGGGGGATCAGCCCCAGCATTTT; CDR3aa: CASSGSVQGDQPQHF
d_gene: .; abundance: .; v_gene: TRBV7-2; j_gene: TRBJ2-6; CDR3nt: TGTGCCAGCAGCCTCGGTTCCACTGGGGCCAACGTCCTGACTTTC; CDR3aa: CASSLGSTGANVLTF
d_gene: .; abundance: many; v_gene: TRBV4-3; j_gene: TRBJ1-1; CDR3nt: TGCGCCAGCAGCCAAGAGAGAAGGGGGACTGAAGCTTTCTTT; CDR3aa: CASSQERRGTEAFF
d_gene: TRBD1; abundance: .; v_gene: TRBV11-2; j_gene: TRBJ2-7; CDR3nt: TGTGCCAGCAGCTCCCGTCAACAGGGGACCCTCTCCTACGAGCAGTACTTC; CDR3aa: CASSSRQQGTLSYEQYF
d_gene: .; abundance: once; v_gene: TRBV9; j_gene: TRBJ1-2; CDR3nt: TGTGCCAGCAGCGTAGACCAAGCCCCAGGCTATGGCTACACCTTC; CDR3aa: CASSVDQAPGYGYTF
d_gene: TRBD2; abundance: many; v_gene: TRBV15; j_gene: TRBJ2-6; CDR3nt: TGTGCCACCAGCGGGACTAGCGGGACTGGGGCCAACGTCCTGACTTTC; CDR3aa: CATSGTSGTGANVLTF
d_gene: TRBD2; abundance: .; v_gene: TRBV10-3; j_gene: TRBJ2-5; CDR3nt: TGTGCCATCAGTGAGTCTTTTCCGGGGGGAACCAGACTGAAAGAGACCCAGTACTTC; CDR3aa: CAISESFPGGTRLKETQYF
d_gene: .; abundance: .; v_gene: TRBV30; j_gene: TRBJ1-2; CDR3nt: TGTGCCTGGAGTCTCAGGGTCTCAGAAGGCTACACCTTC; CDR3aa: CAWSLRVSEGYTF
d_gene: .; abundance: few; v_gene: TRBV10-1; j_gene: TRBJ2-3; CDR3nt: TGCGCCAGCAGAGCTTCACCTAGTCCCACAGATACGCAGTATTTT; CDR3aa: CASRASPSPTDTQYF
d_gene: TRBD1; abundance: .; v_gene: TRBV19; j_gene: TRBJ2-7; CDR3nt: TGTGCCAGTAGCACCTCCGCAGGGGGCTCCTACGAGCAGTACTTC; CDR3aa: CASSTSAGGSYEQYF
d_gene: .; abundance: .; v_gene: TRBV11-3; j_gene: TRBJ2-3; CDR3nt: TGTGCCAGCAGCACCGGGTCAGATACGCAGTATTTT; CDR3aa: CASSTGSDTQYF
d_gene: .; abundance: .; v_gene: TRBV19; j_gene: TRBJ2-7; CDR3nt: TGTGCCAGTAGTATAGCCCGAAGCCACGAGCAGTACTTC; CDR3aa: CASSIARSHEQYF
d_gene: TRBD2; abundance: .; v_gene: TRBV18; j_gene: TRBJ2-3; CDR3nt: TGTGCCAGCTCACTCGGGACTAGCGGGAGTGGTACAGATACGCAGTATTTT; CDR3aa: CASSLGTSGSGTDTQYF
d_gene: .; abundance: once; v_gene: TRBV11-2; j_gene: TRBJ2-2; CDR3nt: TGTGCCAGCAGCTTAGGATTCTCAGAAAACACCGGGGAGCTGTTTTTT; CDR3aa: CASSLGFSENTGELFF
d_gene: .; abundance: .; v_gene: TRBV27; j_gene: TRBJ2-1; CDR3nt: TGTGCCAGCAGCCCCACGGGGAGGAAAGACTTGTTCTTC; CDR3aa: CASSPTGRKDLFF
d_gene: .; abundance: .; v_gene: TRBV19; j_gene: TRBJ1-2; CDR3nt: TGTGCCAGTACTCTAAAGGCCGGGGATTCGCCCTATGGCTACACCTTC; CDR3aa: CASTLKAGDSPYGYTF
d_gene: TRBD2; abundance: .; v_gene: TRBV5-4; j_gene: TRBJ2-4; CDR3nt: TGTGCCAGCAGTATGACTAGCGGGGACCAAAACATTCAGTACTTC; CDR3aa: CASSMTSGDQNIQYF
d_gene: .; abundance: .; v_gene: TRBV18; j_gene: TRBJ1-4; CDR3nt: TGTGCCAGCCGTCACCGGGACAATAATGAAAAACTGTTTTTT; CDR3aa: CASRHRDNNEKLFF
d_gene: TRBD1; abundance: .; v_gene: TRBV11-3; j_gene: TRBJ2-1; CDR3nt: TGTGCCAGCATGGGGGACAGGGAGAATGAGCAGTTCTTC; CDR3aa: CASMGDRENEQFF
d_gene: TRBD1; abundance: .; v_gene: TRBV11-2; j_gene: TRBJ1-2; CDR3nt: TGTGCCAGCAGCTCGGGACAGTTTTATGGCTACACCTTC; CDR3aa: CASSSGQFYGYTF
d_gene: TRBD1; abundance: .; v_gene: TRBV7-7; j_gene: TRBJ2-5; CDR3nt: TGTGCTAGCAGCTCGGACAGGGGAGAGACCCAGTACTTC; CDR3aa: CASSSDRGETQYF
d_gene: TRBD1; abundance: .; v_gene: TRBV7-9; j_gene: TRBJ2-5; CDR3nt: TGTGCCAGCAGCTTGAACAGGGGTTATGGGGAGACCCAGTACTTC; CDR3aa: CASSLNRGYGETQYF
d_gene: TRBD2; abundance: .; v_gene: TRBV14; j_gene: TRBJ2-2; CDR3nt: TGTGCCAGCAGCCCGGCCGGGACTAGCGTCGGGGAGCTGTTTTTT; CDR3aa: CASSPAGTSVGELFF
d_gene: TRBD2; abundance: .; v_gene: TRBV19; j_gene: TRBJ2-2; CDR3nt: TGTGCCAGTAGTACTAGCGGGAGAGGGGAGCTGTTTTTT; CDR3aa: CASSTSGRGELFF
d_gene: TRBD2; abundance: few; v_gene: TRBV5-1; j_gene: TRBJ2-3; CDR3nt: TGCGCCACCAGCGGGAGGGCCGGAGATACGCAGTATTTT; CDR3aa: CATSGRAGDTQYF
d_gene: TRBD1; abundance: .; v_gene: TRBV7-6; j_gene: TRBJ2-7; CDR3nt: TGTGCCAGCAGCTTCCTAGGGACAGGGGACTACGAGCAGTACTTC; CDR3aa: CASSFLGTGDYEQYF